Below, 32 T cell receptor beta chains from the same sample are listed, as sequenced in a study of blood T cell repertoires in COVID-19. Clones were sequenced by immunoSEQ multiplex PCR, and TCRdb holds only the in-frame ones, with some missing. The sample has roughly 300,000 clones, around 92% seen once; the top ten hold less than 2%. The sequencing input was peripheral blood. These receptors originate from a woman aged 25 to 45 with COVID-19, enrolled during active disease.

The rearrangement uses TRBV2 and TRBJ1-6, with TRBD1 matching over 9 bases. The ends lost 3 bases at V and 5 bases at J; junction bases unmatched: 2. The CDR3 covers 15 residues. Germline loops: CDR1 SNHLY, CDR2 FYNNEI. The chain's CDR3 is CASSETGGDNSPLHF. DNA of the CDR3: TGTGCCAGCAGTGAGACAGGGGGTGATAATTCACCCCTCCACTTT. Full variable domain (remainder filled in from reference TRBV2 and TRBJ1-6): EPEVTQTPSHQVTQMGQEVILRCVPISNHLYFYWYRQILGQKVEFLVSFYNNEISEKSEIFDDQFSVERPDGSNFTLKIRSTKLEDSAMYFCASSETGGDNSPLHFGNGTRLTVT.

The rearrangement joins TRBV7-6 to TRBJ1-1; perhaps TRBD1 as D (5 bases). Per the germline V gene, CDR1 is SGHVS and CDR2 is FNYEAQ. The V end was cut by 1 base, the J end by 1 base, with 10 bases between. This CDR3 is built from 15 residues. DNA for the CDR3: TGTGCCAGCAGCTTAGGCGGGGCACCGAACACTGAAGCTTTCTTT. Translation gives CASSLGGAPNTEAFF.

The CDR3 is CASSLRGRGYGYTF. As DNA, the CDR3 is TGTGCCAGCAGCTTACGGGGTCGGGGCTATGGCTACACCTTC. The chain combines TRBV7-2 with TRBJ1-2, with D unresolved. This CDR3 spans 14 amino acids. Germline assignment: CDR1 SGHTA and CDR2 FQGNSA. V was pared by 2 bases and J by 4 bases, with 11 bases between.

This chain connects TRBV5-1 to TRBJ1-2; TRBD1 might be the D (5 bases). V was pared by 3 bases and J by 7 bases, with 19 bases between. The CDR3 consists of 15 residues. Per the germline V gene, CDR1 is SGHRS and CDR2 is YFSETQ. In DNA form, the CDR3 reads TGCGCCAGCAGCTCCCCGGGACTCCTGGGGTCTGGCTACACCTTC. Amino acids: CASSSPGLLGSGYTF.

Details on this clone: The same CDR3 arises from other DNA sequences in this sample as well. The chain uses TRBV5-1 and TRBJ1-3, with TRBD1 identical over 8 bases. The CDR3 length is 15 residues. Per the germline V gene, CDR1 is SGHRS and CDR2 is YFSETQ. The V gene end was trimmed by 4 bases and the J gene end by 1 base; junction bases not matched to a gene: 4. The CDR3: CASSPRTGSGNTIYF. The CDR3 DNA reads as TGCGCCAGCAGCCCCCGGACAGGGTCTGGAAACACCATATATTTT. The entire variable domain, with the rest obtained from reference TRBV5-1 and TRBJ1-3, is as follows: KAGVTQTPRYLIKTRGQQVTLSCSPISGHRSVSWYQQTPGQGLQFLFEYFSETQRNKGNFPGRFSGRQFSNSRSEMNVSTLELGDSALYLCASSPRTGSGNTIYFGEGSWLTVV.

The chain links TRBV7-8 to TRBJ1-2; 10 bases are shared with TRBD1. V lost 0 bases to trimming and J lost 3 bases; unmatched junction nucleotides: 4. CDR3 size: 16 residues. CDR1 and CDR2 (germline): SGHVS, FQNEAQ. The CDR3: CASSLADRGIDYGYTF. The CDR3 DNA is TGTGCCAGCAGCTTAGCGGACAGGGGGATTGACTATGGCTACACCTTC.

The chain recombines TRBV5-4 with TRBJ2-3, with 10 bases lining up with TRBD2. This CDR3 has 16 amino acids. Trimming at V came to 5 bases and at J to 2 bases, leaving 8 bases not matched to a gene. In germline, CDR1 is SGHNT, CDR2 YYREEE (reference sequence). The CDR3, as DNA: TGTGCCAGCAGGGGGGGGCTAGCGGGAGACACAGATACGCAGTATTTT. Its protein product is CASRGGLAGDTDTQYF.

The chain couples TRBV6-5 to TRBJ2-5; D not resolved. The CDR3 runs 13 residues. Trimming pared 5 bases from V and 0 bases from J, leaving 7 bases between. Germline CDR1 and CDR2: MNHEY and SVGAGI. The CDR3 DNA reads as TGTGCCAGCAGTCTTCAGAACCAAGAGACCCAGTACTTC. Residues: CASSLQNQETQYF.

This clone appeared a single time. The chain has TRBV2 and TRBJ1-1, with TRBD1 identical over 7 bases. CDR1 and CDR2 from the germline V gene are SNHLY and FYNNEI. This CDR3 has 14 amino acids. The junction had 10 bases not matched to a gene; V was cut back by 7 bases and J by 5 bases. CDR3 region: CASTGTERNTEAFF. The CDR3 DNA sequence: TGTGCCAGCACCGGGACAGAAAGGAATACTGAAGCTTTCTTT.

V and J are TRBV7-9 and TRBJ2-1, with 8 bases aligning to TRBD1. With V trimmed by 5 bases and J by 8 bases, 8 bases remained unmatched. The CDR3 runs 14 residues. The germline V gene has CDR1 SEHNR and CDR2 FQNEAQ (reference sequence). The chain's CDR3 is CASSPRTGRYEQFF. CDR3 bases: TGTGCCAGCAGCCCACGGACAGGGAGGTATGAGCAGTTCTTC.

The chain links TRBV27 to TRBJ2-2; TRBD2 agrees at 10 bases. Germline assignment: CDR1 MNHEY and CDR2 SMNVEV (reference sequence). The CDR3 contains 17 residues. With 5 bases clipped from V and 4 bases from J, the junction kept 10 bases outside the gene matches. CDR3 DNA sequence: TGTGCCAGCAGTCTGAAAAGCGGGGGGGCCGGCACCGGGGAGCTGTTTTTT. It translates to CASSLKSGGAGTGELFF.

The V and J genes are TRBV6-1 and TRBJ1-2; tentative D call: TRBD1 (6 bases). CDR3 size: 20 residues. Germline CDR1 is MNHNS and CDR2 is SASEGT. V was cut by 3 bases and J by 0 bases, with 26 bases left in between. In DNA, the CDR3 is TGTGCCAGCAGTGAGACCCAATCTCTTCACGGACAGAAAGCTAACTATGGCTACACCTTC. It translates to CASSETQSLHGQKANYGYTF.

V is TRBV6-5 and J is TRBJ2-5, with D perhaps matching TRBD1 (5 bases). This CDR3 is built from 15 residues. CDR1 MNHEY and CDR2 SVGAGI come from the germline V gene. V was trimmed by 0 bases and J by 4 bases, leaving 12 bases between them. For the CDR3, the DNA is TGTGCCAGCAGTTACTCGCCAGGGATGCGAGAGACCCAGTACTTC. This sequence encodes CASSYSPGMRETQYF.

V is TRBV19 and J is TRBJ1-1, with 7 bases lining up with TRBD1. J was trimmed by 3 bases and V by 6 bases; bases with no gene match: 7. The CDR3 has 14 residues. Germline V gene data show CDR1 as LNHDA and CDR2 as SQIVND (reference sequence). CDR3 loop: CASRSTGTDTEAFF. The CDR3, as DNA: TGTGCCAGTAGATCGACAGGGACGGACACTGAAGCTTTCTTT.

The chain joins TRBV19 to TRBJ2-2, with 9 bases lining up with TRBD2. The CDR3 length is 16 residues. The germline V gene encodes CDR1 LNHDA and CDR2 SQIVND (reference sequence). The trim removed 5 bases at V and 4 bases at J, leaving 8 bases unmatched. This CDR3 is CASSGVAGVSTGELFF. The DNA for the CDR3 is TGTGCCAGTAGTGGGGTAGCGGGGGTGAGCACCGGGGAGCTGTTTTTT.

The V call is TRBV7-2, the J call TRBJ1-2; tentatively, D is TRBD1 (6 bases). The CDR3 covers 13 residues. V shed 7 bases and J shed 0 bases, with 9 bases lying between them. Germline loops: CDR1 SGHTA, CDR2 FQGNSA. The CDR3 loop reads CASTRGSNYGYTF. CDR3 coding DNA: TGTGCCAGCACAAGGGGGTCTAACTATGGCTACACCTTC.

J is TRBJ1-6 and V is TRBV19; 9 bases are shared with TRBD1. The CDR3 contains 15 residues. The V and J ends lost 5 bases and 7 bases, in that order; junction bases with no gene match: 6. The V gene's germline CDR1 is LNHDA and CDR2 SQIVND (reference sequence). The DNA for the CDR3 is TGTGCCAGTAGTGCCGTGACAGGGGGAAATTCACCCCTCCACTTT. Its translation: CASSAVTGGNSPLHF.

In its sample, this clone was seen a few times. The rearrangement joins TRBV6-4 to TRBJ2-3; TRBD2 agrees at 11 bases. The J segment lost 4 bases and the V segment lost 2 bases, leaving 2 bases of the junction unmatched. CDR3 length equals 15 residues. Germline assignment: CDR1 MRHNA and CDR2 SNTAGT. The CDR3, as DNA: TGTGCCAGCAGTGACACTAGCGGGGGCGCAGATACGCAGTATTTT. It encodes CASSDTSGGADTQYF.

The rearrangement uses TRBV6-5 and TRBJ2-1; perhaps TRBD1 as D (5 bases). The germline gives CDR1 MNHEY, CDR2 SVGAGI. V lost 6 bases and J lost 2, with 14 bases in between. This CDR3 is built from 15 residues. CDR3 DNA sequence: TGTGCCAGCAGGGATACAGGACGGACCTACAATGAGCAGTTCTTC. Translation: CASRDTGRTYNEQFF.

The V gene is TRBV4-3, the J gene TRBJ1-4; perhaps TRBD1 as D (5 bases). The germline V gene encodes CDR1 LGHNA and CDR2 YSLEER. The CDR3 runs 16 residues. The V gene lost 4 bases and the J gene lost 8 bases, with 20 bases spanning the gap. The DNA of the CDR3 is TGCGCCAGCAGCCCTAAAATTAGGGGTTCTCGGGAAAAACTGTTTTTT. Its translation is CASSPKIRGSREKLFF.

This chain connects TRBV19 to TRBJ1-5; no clear D. The V end lost 3 bases, the J end lost 0 bases, and 9 bases lay between the germline ends. Germline V gene lookup returns CDR1 LNHDA and CDR2 SQIVND (reference sequence). The CDR3 has 15 amino acids. The CDR3 coding sequence is TGTGCCAGTAGTATTGACACCTATAGCAATCAGCCCCAGCATTTT. Translated: CASSIDTYSNQPQHF.

The V call is TRBV24-1, the J call TRBJ2-5; 13 bases map to TRBD2. Germline lookup yields CDR1 KGHDR and CDR2 SFDVKD. The CDR3 sequence is 15 residues long. The ends lost 5 bases at V and 5 bases at J; junction bases unmatched: 4. CDR3 nucleotides: TGTGCCACCAGTGGTACTAGCGGGGGGGCGGAGACCCAGTACTTC. The encoded protein is CATSGTSGGAETQYF.

The CDR3 nucleotides read TGTGCCAGCAGCTTAGTCTCCGGGACAGGGGGGTATGGCTACACCTTC. Its protein is CASSLVSGTGGYGYTF. The V gene is TRBV7-6, the J gene TRBJ1-2, with 11 bases matching TRBD1. The CDR3 has 16 amino acids. V was pared by 1 base and J by 5 bases, with 6 bases of the junction left unmatched. Germline V gene lookup returns CDR1 SGHVS and CDR2 FNYEAQ.

This clone is a singleton in its sample. The J gene is TRBJ1-2, the V gene TRBV20-1; D ambiguous. CDR3 size: 11 residues. In germline, CDR1 is DFQATT, CDR2 SNEGSKA (reference sequence). Trimming shortened V by 6 bases and J by 4 bases, and 9 bases separated the two germline ends. CDR3 bases: TGCAGTGCCAGGCCCGTCTATGGCTACACCTTC. Its protein is CSARPVYGYTF.

The rearrangement uses TRBV10-3 and TRBJ2-5, with D unclear. Germline assignment: CDR1 ENHRY and CDR2 SYGVKD. The V end lost 4 bases, the J end lost 5 bases, and 14 bases lay between the germline ends. The CDR3 covers 14 residues. The CDR3 protein is CAISVGPPPETQYF. The CDR3 bases are TGTGCCATCAGTGTCGGTCCCCCGCCGGAGACCCAGTACTTC.

The chain couples TRBV9 to TRBJ1-2; D unclear. Per germline, CDR1 SGDLS and CDR2 YYNGEE. Trimming pared 0 bases from V and 0 bases from J, leaving 12 bases between. The CDR3 spans 16 residues. The CDR3 here is CASSVGGRGANYGYTF. In nucleotides, the CDR3 is TGTGCCAGCAGCGTAGGGGGTCGCGGGGCTAACTATGGCTACACCTTC.

The CDR3 DNA sequence: TGTGCCAGCAGTGATGAACAGGGGATGACCGGGGAGCTGTTTTTT. It codes for CASSDEQGMTGELFF. V and J are TRBV6-1 and TRBJ2-2, with 7 bases fitting TRBD1. The junction had 6 bases not matched to a gene; V was cut back by 3 bases and J by 5 bases. Looked up from germline, CDR1 is MNHNS and CDR2 is SASEGT. This CDR3 is 15 amino acids long.

V and J are TRBV9 and TRBJ1-4, with D possibly TRBD1 on 6 matching bases. Germline CDR1 reads SGDLS; CDR2 reads YYNGEE. The CDR3 runs to 15 residues. Trimming pared 3 bases from V and 5 bases from J, leaving 14 bases between. The CDR3: CASSGSGTMNEKLFF. CDR3 bases: TGTGCCAGCAGCGGCTCTGGGACAATGAATGAAAAACTGTTTTTT.

This clone appeared a single time. This chain uses TRBV2 with TRBJ1-1; 7 bases are shared with TRBD1. The CDR3 covers 14 residues. Germline values: CDR1 SNHLY, CDR2 FYNNEI. With 7 bases clipped from V and 5 bases from J, the junction kept 10 bases outside the gene matches. CDR3 nucleotides: TGTGCCAGCAAAATGGTCGCAGGGGGGACTGAAGCTTTCTTT. This translates into CASKMVAGGTEAFF.

Note on this clone: Within the sample, other DNA sequences also encode this same CDR3. J is TRBJ2-5 and V is TRBV5-8; TRBD1 aligns across 9 bases. CDR3 size: 14 residues. Germline V lookup: CDR1 SGHTS, CDR2 YDEGEE. V shed 2 bases, J shed 3 bases, and the junction held 2 bases outside the gene matches. The DNA of the CDR3 is TGTGCCAGCAGCTTCGGGACAGGGAAAGAGACCCAGTACTTC. Translating gives CASSFGTGKETQYF.

The chain employs TRBV4-1 and TRBJ2-7; a weak D match, TRBD1 (5 bases). Per germline, CDR1 MGHRA and CDR2 YSYEKL. Trimming shortened V by 2 bases and J by 2 bases, and 19 bases separated the two germline ends. The CDR3 is 17 residues long. The CDR3, as DNA: TGCGCCAGCAGCCAATATCCCCTTCTCGGCAGGGCCTACGAGCAGTACTTC. Translating gives CASSQYPLLGRAYEQYF.

The chain is built from TRBV27 and TRBJ2-7, with 7 positions matching TRBD1. There are 13 residues in the CDR3. Germline V gene data show CDR1 as MNHEY and CDR2 as SMNVEV (reference sequence). V was clipped by 3 bases and J by 8 bases; unmatched bases: 7. CDR3 sequence reads: CASSFSDRDKQYF. The CDR3 DNA reads as TGTGCCAGCAGTTTCTCTGACAGGGATAAGCAGTACTTC.